This T cell receptor (beta chain) derives from a study of T cell responses to AZD1222 COVID-19 vaccine. With respect to this clone: Its antigen remains unidentified.

General study points: Among spike-specific TCRs, nearly half reportedly target unmutated variant regions. AZD1222 recipients seropositive at baseline numbered only 5 or 6. Donors, mostly white British, included more females; clonal diversity was possibly underestimated. Regions 160-218 and 743-854 held dominance among vaccine-associated CD4 TCRs, which spanned spike.

The CDR3 runs to 14 residues. Trimming pared 1 base from V and 2 bases from J, leaving 7 bases between. The germline CDR1 and CDR2 sequences are SGHVS and FQNEAQ. The table came from immunoSEQ multiplex PCR; TCRdb's copy has only in-frame clones and leaves some out. This sample has around 130,000 clones, with 80% to 90% found just once. The receptor was derived from an adult in good health. The source was peripheral blood, collected on day 0 of AZD1222 vaccination. The chain joins TRBV7-8 to TRBJ2-3, with D unresolved. DNA of the CDR3: TGTGCCAGCAGCTTAGATAGGTTCACAGATACGCAGTATTTT. It is translated as CASSLDRFTDTQYF.